The clone carrying this TCR beta chain has only a few counts. Its antigen is still unknown. The record originates from a study of cytomegalovirus exposure and HLA in healthy donors. Study-wide results and limits: The classifier reportedly diagnosed cytomegalovirus status with high specificity and sensitivity. CMV antigen specificity of three CMV-associated chains was confirmed in vitro. TCR beta chains numbering some 150 were designated cytomegalovirus-associated.

CDR1 and CDR2 (germline): MDHEN, SYDVKM. The length of the CDR3 is 15 residues. The germline V and J ends were trimmed by 5 bases and 1 base, with 15 bases remaining between them. The validation cohort, a group of around 120 subjects, included the donors and was separate from the roughly 600-subject first cohort. Data came from immunoSEQ multiplex PCR; TCRdb stores just in-frame clones and leaves some out. The sample records 50,000 to 80,000 clones, roughly 89% being singletons. This receptor was taken from a woman aged 18-29 years in good health and CMV-seronegative. The specimen was PBMCs. The V call is TRBV28, the J call TRBJ2-7; D is uncertain. The CDR3 here is CASSPAFMRSYEQYF. Written as DNA, the CDR3 is TGTGCCAGCAGTCCTGCTTTCATGAGGTCCTACGAGCAGTACTTC.